Listed here are 20 T cell receptor beta chains from one sample, sequenced in a study of blood T cell repertoires in COVID-19. Assay: immunoSEQ multiplex PCR; the TCRdb copy retains only in-frame clones and omits some. The sample has some 250,000 clones; approximately 80% are singletons. Specimen: peripheral blood. These receptors were taken from a man aged 40-49 years with acute or convalescent COVID-19.

The chain has TRBV3-1 (or the pseudogene TRBV3-2) and TRBJ2-1, with D perhaps TRBD2 (6 bases). Germline assignment: CDR1 LGHDT and CDR2 YNNKEL (reference sequence). The V gene lost 4 bases and the J gene lost 0 bases, with 10 bases spanning the gap. The CDR3 covers 15 residues. As DNA, the CDR3 is TGTGCCAGCAGCCCGACTAGGGACTCCTACAATGAGCAGTTCTTC. It translates to CASSPTRDSYNEQFF.

The chain uses TRBV7-2 and TRBJ2-2; D may be TRBD1 (6 bases). The V and J ends lost 1 base and 3 bases respectively, with 15 bases between them. CDR1 and CDR2 (germline): SGHTA, FQGNSA. The CDR3 totals 17 residues. The CDR3 DNA sequence: TGTGCCAGCAGCTTAGATCGACAGGCGTATGACACCGGGGAGCTGTTTTTT. Protein sequence: CASSLDRQAYDTGELFF.

V gene TRBV3-1 (or the pseudogene TRBV3-2) combines with J gene TRBJ1-4; the D gene is possibly TRBD1 (5 bases). Trimming removed 7 bases at V and 1 base at J, with 10 bases between. Germline CDR1 reads LGHDT; CDR2 reads YNNKEL (reference sequence). The CDR3 sequence is 14 residues long. CDR3 protein: CASTRGRTNEKLFF. In DNA form, the CDR3 reads TGTGCCAGCACAAGGGGAAGAACTAATGAAAAACTGTTTTTT.

About this clone: This same CDR3 is encoded by further DNA sequences in the sample. The CDR3 nucleotides are TGTGCCAGCAGTTTGACTGGCTATGGCTACACCTTC. Translated, it gives CASSLTGYGYTF. V is TRBV12-3 or TRBV12-4 and J is TRBJ1-2; D is unclear. This CDR3 comprises 12 residues. V lost 3 bases, J lost 4 bases, and 6 bases lay in between.

The chain carries TRBV11-3 and TRBJ2-2; 9 positions match TRBD1. CDR3 size: 15 residues. Germline loops: CDR1 SGHNT, CDR2 YENEEA. V shed 1 base and J 7 bases; nucleotides not matched to a gene: 4. CDR3 nucleotides: TGTGCCAGCAGCTTAGCACAGGGGGCGGTCGGGGAGCTGTTTTTT. As protein: CASSLAQGAVGELFF.

The chain carries TRBV3-1 (or the pseudogene TRBV3-2) and TRBJ1-1; D is possibly TRBD1 (6 bases). The CDR3 loop spans 14 amino acids. V was cut by 4 bases and J by 5 bases, with 14 bases left in between. Germline V CDR1 and CDR2: LGHDT, YNNKEL (reference sequence). The chain's CDR3 is CASSPRGGGTEAFF. The CDR3 DNA reads as TGTGCCAGCAGCCCCCGGGGGGGCGGAACTGAAGCTTTCTTT.

The chain uses TRBV6-5 and TRBJ1-5; D is unresolved. The germline V gene has CDR1 MNHEY and CDR2 SVGAGI. V lost 7 bases and J lost 2, with 6 bases in between. The CDR3 covers 12 residues. The DNA for the CDR3 is TGTGCCAGCATGGTAGGCAATCAGCCCCAGCATTTT. Amino acid sequence: CASMVGNQPQHF.

V gene TRBV19 combines with J gene TRBJ1-6; D not certain. V was cut by 5 bases and J by 16 bases, with 18 bases left in between. Germline loops: CDR1 LNHDA, CDR2 SQIVND (reference sequence). The CDR3 has 13 residues. The chain's CDR3 is CASSFPSGEQLHF. CDR3 DNA: TGTGCCAGTAGTTTCCCCTCGGGAGAACAGCTCCACTTT.

Concerning this clone itself: Other DNA sequences in this specimen translate into the identical CDR3. The V and J genes are TRBV6-5 and TRBJ1-2; TRBD1 agrees at 7 bases. After removal of 11 bases from V and 0 bases from J, the junction contained 3 bases not matched to a gene. The CDR3 spans 12 residues. Germline lookup yields CDR1 MNHEY and CDR2 SVGAGI. The chain's CDR3 is CASGQANYGYTF. Written as DNA, the CDR3 is TGTGCCTCCGGACAGGCTAACTATGGCTACACCTTC.

The rearrangement links TRBV6-6 to TRBJ1-1; TRBD1 might be the D (6 bases). The CDR3 is 12 amino acids. Germline values: CDR1 MNHNY, CDR2 SVGAGI (reference sequence). Here the CDR3 DNA reads TGTCAATGCAGTGGGCAGGGGACTGAAGCTTTCTTT. This sequence encodes CQCSGQGTEAFF.

The chain is built from TRBV29-1 and TRBJ2-7, with 7 bases matching TRBD1. Germline V lookup: CDR1 SQVTM, CDR2 ANQGSEA. The ends lost 3 bases at V and 3 bases at J; junction bases unmatched: 14. This CDR3 has 16 residues. CDR3 coding DNA: TGCAGCGTTGAGTGGACAGGCCCTCGATCCCACTACGAGCAGTACTTC. Translated, it gives CSVEWTGPRSHYEQYF.

This chain joins TRBV4-2 and TRBJ1-1; the match to TRBD1 covers 7 bases. The length of the CDR3 is 16 residues. Per germline, CDR1 LGHNA and CDR2 YNFKEQ. The V and J ends lost 3 bases and 1 base, in that order; junction bases with no gene match: 8. The CDR3: CASSHDLGQENTEAFF. CDR3 DNA sequence: TGTGCCAGCAGCCATGATTTAGGACAGGAGAACACTGAAGCTTTCTTT.

The J gene is TRBJ2-1, the V gene TRBV18; D is unresolved. Germline-derived CDR1 and CDR2 are KGHSH and LQKENI. Deletions cut 5 bases from V and 6 bases from J, with 11 bases between. This CDR3 is built from 13 residues. The CDR3 reads CASSTSSANEQFF. The CDR3 nucleotides read TGTGCCAGCTCAACGTCGAGCGCCAATGAGCAGTTCTTC. The full variable domain, rest sourced from reference TRBV18 and TRBJ2-1, is NAGVMQNPRHLVRRRGQEARLRCSPMKGHSHVYWYRQLPEEGLKFMVYLQKENIIDESGMPKERFSAEFPKEGPSILRIQQVVRGDSAAYFCASSTSSANEQFFGPGTRLTVL.

The chain has TRBV6-5 and TRBJ2-5; the D gene is possibly TRBD1 (5 bases). V was clipped by 2 bases and J by 1 base, with 11 bases between them. The length of the CDR3 is 15 residues. Looked up from germline, CDR1 is MNHEY and CDR2 is SVGAGI. The CDR3, as DNA: TGTGCCAGCAGTTACAGGGGTCGGACCCAAGAGACCCAGTACTTC. Protein product: CASSYRGRTQETQYF.

The chain carries TRBV7-6 and TRBJ1-1; D is undetermined. Germline loops: CDR1 SGHVS, CDR2 FNYEAQ. The CDR3 covers 16 residues. Trimming removed 1 base from V and 8 bases from J, with 20 bases in between. The CDR3 DNA reads as TGTGCCAGCAGCTTAGTCCGTCCAGGAGGGTACGTGGAAGCTTTCTTT. Translating gives CASSLVRPGGYVEAFF.

The chain recombines TRBV10-3 with TRBJ1-3, with D perhaps TRBD1 (5 bases). Trimming pared 8 bases from V and 0 bases from J, leaving 14 bases between. Germline CDR1 and CDR2: ENHRY and SYGVKD. The CDR3 is made up of 15 amino acids. CDR3 protein: CAIGSGALSGNTIYF. CDR3 nucleotides: TGTGCCATCGGGAGCGGGGCTCTCTCTGGAAACACCATATATTTT.

This clone has just a few counts. The gene calls are TRBV19 and TRBJ1-1; D is unclear. The V end was cut by 6 bases, the J end by 1 base, with 12 bases between. Germline lookup yields CDR1 LNHDA and CDR2 SQIVND (reference sequence). The CDR3 sequence is 14 residues long. CDR3 nucleotides: TGTGCCAGTAGGGAAGCGGCCCCGAACACTGAAGCTTTCTTT. It translates to CASREAAPNTEAFF.

This chain joins TRBV19 and TRBJ2-7, with a possible D match to TRBD2 (5 bases). This CDR3 spans 15 amino acids. The V gene's germline CDR1 is LNHDA and CDR2 SQIVND (reference sequence). Trimming took 3 bases from V and 4 from J, leaving 16 bases between them. CDR3 region: CASSIASDYIYEQYF. As DNA, the CDR3 is TGTGCCAGTAGTATCGCCTCAGACTACATTTACGAGCAGTACTTC. The whole variable domain, remainder taken from reference TRBV19 and TRBJ2-7, is DGGITQSPKYLFRKEGQNVTLSCEQNLNHDAMYWYRQDPGQGLRLIYYSQIVNDFQKGDIAEGYSVSREKKESFPLTVTSAQKNPTAFYLCASSIASDYIYEQYFGPGTRLTVT.

There are a few counts of this clone. This chain joins TRBV5-8 and TRBJ2-5; TRBD1 agrees at 10 bases. This CDR3 region has 14 residues. Germline CDR1 and CDR2: SGHTS and YDEGEE. J was trimmed by 14 bases and V by 4 bases; bases with no gene match: 14. CDR3 bases: TGTGCCAGCAGCATTCAACAACCGGGACAGGGGCGTTACTTC. It yields the protein CASSIQQPGQGRYF.

The chain recombines TRBV19 with TRBJ2-3; TRBD2 matches at 7 bases. Trimming took 6 bases from V and 10 from J; bases not matched to a gene: 13. CDR1 and CDR2 from the germline V gene are LNHDA and SQIVND (reference sequence). The CDR3 totals 14 residues. The CDR3 loop is CASSGTITTPAQYF. For the CDR3, the DNA is TGTGCCAGTAGCGGGACTATCACAACTCCGGCGCAGTATTTT.